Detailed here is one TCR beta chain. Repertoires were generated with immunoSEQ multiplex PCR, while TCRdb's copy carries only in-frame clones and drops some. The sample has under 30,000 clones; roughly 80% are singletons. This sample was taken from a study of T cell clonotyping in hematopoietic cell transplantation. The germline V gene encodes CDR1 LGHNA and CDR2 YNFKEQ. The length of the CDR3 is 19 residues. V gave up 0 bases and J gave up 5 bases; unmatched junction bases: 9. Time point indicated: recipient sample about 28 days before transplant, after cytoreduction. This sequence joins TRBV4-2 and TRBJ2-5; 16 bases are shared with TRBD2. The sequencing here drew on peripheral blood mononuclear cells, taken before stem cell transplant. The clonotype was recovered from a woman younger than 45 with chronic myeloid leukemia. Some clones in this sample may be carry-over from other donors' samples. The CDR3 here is CASSQDPGLAGGPGETQYF. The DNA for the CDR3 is TGTGCCAGCAGCCAAGATCCGGGACTAGCGGGGGGGCCGGGGGAGACCCAGTACTTC.